This entry describes one TCR beta chain. The antigen is not known. This sample was taken from a study of shared clonotypes between healthy human individuals. Study-level information: Per-donor plates numbered three CD4 naive, three CD4 memory, two CD8 naive and one CD8 memory.

As originally analysed: ImmunoSEQ output held junction-only sequences without quality scores, so filtering differed. The method was immunoSEQ multiplex PCR; TCRdb's version includes in-frame clones alone and lacks a portion of them. D and trimming come from the DNA, and the V and J calls and clone size come from that table. The repertoire holds about 2.1 million clones, with about 93% as singletons. Selected positively for CCR7 and CD45RO-negative, naive CD8 cells excluded terminally differentiated effector memory CD45RA+ cells. V dropped 6 bases and J dropped 9; count of bases not matched to a gene: 2. CDR3 length equals 11 residues. Germline V lookup: CDR1 MNHEY, CDR2 SMNVEV (reference sequence). Overall study results and limits: Apart from blood, nothing was sampled; tissue repertoires likely differ.

This receptor was obtained from a man younger than 35 in good health. Some clones in this sample may be carry-over from other donors' samples. The rearrangement uses TRBV27 and TRBJ2-1; 7 bases map to TRBD2. Sequences were obtained from naive CD8+ T cells from PBMCs. DNA of the CDR3: TGTGCCAGCAGATCGGGAGGTGAGCAGTTCTTC. This sequence encodes CASRSGGEQFF.